Shown below are 9 T cell receptor beta chains from a single sample sequenced in a study of T cell changes during pregnancy in multiple sclerosis. Method: immunoSEQ multiplex PCR; TCRdb's copy keeps in-frame clones and lacks some. Altogether 46,000 or so clones are present, 93% being singletons, with the ten largest covering 3.9%. The sample in question was CD8+ T cells from peripheral blood mononuclear cells, obtained after pregnancy. These receptors were taken from a female donor with multiple sclerosis, enrolled in a pregnancy study.

V usage is TRBV2 and J usage is TRBJ2-7; D might be TRBD1 (6 bases). Trimming pared 7 bases from V and 1 base from J, leaving 14 bases between. The CDR3 loop spans 14 amino acids. The germline V gene has CDR1 SNHLY and CDR2 FYNNEI. The CDR3 nucleotides read TGTGCCAGCATTCCGGACAGCCTATCCTACGAGCAGTACTTC. It specifies CASIPDSLSYEQYF.

This chain joins TRBV25-1 and TRBJ2-5; possibly TRBD1 for D (6 bases). The CDR3 length is 13 residues. Trimming removed 1 base at V and 3 bases at J, with 6 bases between. Germline V gene data show CDR1 as MGHDK and CDR2 as SYGVNS. In DNA form, the CDR3 reads TGTGCCAGCAGTGAATGGACAGAAGAGACCCAGTACTTC. The encoded protein is CASSEWTEETQYF.

V and J are TRBV27 and TRBJ2-2, with D hard to call. Trimming left V 6 bases short and J 4 bases short, with 6 bases between. Germline lookup yields CDR1 MNHEY and CDR2 SMNVEV (reference sequence). The CDR3 sequence is 12 residues long. The CDR3 reads CASSRPTGELFF. The CDR3 nucleotides read TGTGCCAGCAGCCGTCCCACCGGGGAGCTGTTTTTT.

In this sample, this clone turned up once. The V call is TRBV12-5, the J call TRBJ2-1, with 7 bases fitting TRBD2. V gave up 3 bases and J gave up 7 bases; unmatched junction bases: 6. Germline CDR1 reads LGHNT; CDR2 reads FRNRAP. CDR3 size: 14 residues. The DNA of the CDR3 is TGTGCTAGTGGTTTCCCTAGCGGTGGGAATGAGCAGTTCTTC. Its protein is CASGFPSGGNEQFF.

V and J are TRBV27 and TRBJ2-2; no firm D call. CDR3 length: 14 amino acids. V gave up 8 bases and J gave up 4 bases, with 14 bases separating them. Germline lookup yields CDR1 MNHEY and CDR2 SMNVEV (reference sequence). CDR3 DNA sequence: TGTGCCAGCGGAACGCCTACTATCACCGGGGAGCTGTTTTTT. This codes for CASGTPTITGELFF.

V is TRBV11-2 and J is TRBJ2-7, with 7 bases matching TRBD2. V shed 4 bases and J 1 base; nucleotides not matched to a gene: 10. Germline CDR1 SGHAT, CDR2 FQNNGV. CDR3 length: 16 residues. CDR3 sequence: CASSSRAAGDSYEQYF. In DNA, the CDR3 is TGTGCCAGCAGCTCTAGAGCGGCGGGAGATTCCTACGAGCAGTACTTC.

This chain joins TRBV7-9 and TRBJ2-1, with 7 bases fitting TRBD1. Germline V gene sequence: CDR1 SEHNR, CDR2 FQNEAQ (reference sequence). V lost 4 bases, J lost 6 bases, and 3 bases stayed unmatched. The CDR3 covers 13 residues. CDR3 sequence: CASSSRGLNEQFF. In nucleotides, the CDR3 is TGTGCCAGCAGCTCAAGGGGGCTCAATGAGCAGTTCTTC.

The CDR3 DNA follows: TGTGCCAGCAGTACTGCCGGGACAGGATCTGGCTACACCTTC. Translation gives CASSTAGTGSGYTF. The chain couples TRBV6-5 to TRBJ1-2; 8 bases are shared with TRBD1. CDR3 size: 14 residues. Germline trimming cut 5 bases from V and 7 bases from J; bases unmatched to any gene: 9. CDR1 and CDR2 (germline): MNHEY, SVGAGI.

J is TRBJ2-1 and V is TRBV4-2; D is possibly TRBD1 (6 bases). The CDR3 loop spans 15 amino acids. V gave up 1 base and J gave up 6 bases, with 13 bases separating them. Germline CDR1 and CDR2: LGHNA and YNFKEQ. The CDR3 nucleotides are TGTGCCAGCAGCCAAGTGGCCGACAGGCGCAATGAGCAGTTCTTC. Translating gives CASSQVADRRNEQFF.